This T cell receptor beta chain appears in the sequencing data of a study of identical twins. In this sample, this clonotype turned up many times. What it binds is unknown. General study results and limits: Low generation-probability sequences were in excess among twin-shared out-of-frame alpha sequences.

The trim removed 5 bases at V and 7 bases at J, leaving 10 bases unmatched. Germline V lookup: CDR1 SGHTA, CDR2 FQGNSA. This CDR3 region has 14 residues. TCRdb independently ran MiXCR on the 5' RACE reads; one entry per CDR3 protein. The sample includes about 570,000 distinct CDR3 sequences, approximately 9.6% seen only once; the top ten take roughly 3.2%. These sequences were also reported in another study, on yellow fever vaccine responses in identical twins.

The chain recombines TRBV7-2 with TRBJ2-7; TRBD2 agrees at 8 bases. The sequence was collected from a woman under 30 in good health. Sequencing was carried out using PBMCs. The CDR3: CASSISGAGGEQYF. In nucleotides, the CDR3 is TGTGCCAGCAGCATTAGCGGGGCCGGGGGAGAGCAGTACTTC.